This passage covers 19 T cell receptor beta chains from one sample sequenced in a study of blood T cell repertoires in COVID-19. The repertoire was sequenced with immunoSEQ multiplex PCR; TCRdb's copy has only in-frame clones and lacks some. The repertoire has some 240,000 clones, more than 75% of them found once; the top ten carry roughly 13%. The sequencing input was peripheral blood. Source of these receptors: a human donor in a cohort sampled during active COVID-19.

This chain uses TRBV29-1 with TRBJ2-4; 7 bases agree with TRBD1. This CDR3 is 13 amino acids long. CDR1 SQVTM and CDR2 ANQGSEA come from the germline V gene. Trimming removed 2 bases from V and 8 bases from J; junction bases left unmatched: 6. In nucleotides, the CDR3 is TGCAGCGTTGAACGACAGGGATTCGACATTCAGTACTTC. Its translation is CSVERQGFDIQYF.

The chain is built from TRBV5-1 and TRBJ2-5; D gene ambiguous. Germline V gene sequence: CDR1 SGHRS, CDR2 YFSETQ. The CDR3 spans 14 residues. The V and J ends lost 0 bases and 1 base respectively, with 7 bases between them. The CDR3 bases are TGCGCCAGCAGCTTGGGACACCCCCAAGAGACCCAGTACTTC. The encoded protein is CASSLGHPQETQYF.

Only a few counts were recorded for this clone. In DNA form, the CDR3 reads TGTGCCAGCAGAGAGACAGGGAAGGCTTTCTTT. Translation: CASRETGKAFF. This sequence joins TRBV25-1 and TRBJ1-1; 7 bases line up with TRBD1. The CDR3 has 11 residues. V gave up 6 bases and J gave up 11 bases; unmatched junction bases: 6. Germline loops: CDR1 MGHDK, CDR2 SYGVNS.

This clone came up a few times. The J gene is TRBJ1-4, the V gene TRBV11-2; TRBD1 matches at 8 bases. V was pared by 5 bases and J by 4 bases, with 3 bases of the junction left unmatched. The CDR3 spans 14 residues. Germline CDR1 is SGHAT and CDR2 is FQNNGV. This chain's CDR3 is CASSQDRGNEKLFF. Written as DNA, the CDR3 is TGTGCCAGCAGCCAAGACAGGGGTAATGAAAAACTGTTTTTT.

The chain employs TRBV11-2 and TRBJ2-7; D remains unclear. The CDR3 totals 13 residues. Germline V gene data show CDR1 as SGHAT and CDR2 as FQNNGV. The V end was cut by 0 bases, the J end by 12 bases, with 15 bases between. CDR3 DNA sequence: TGTGCCAGCAGCTTAGATGGGTCTACAGAAGCGTACTTC. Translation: CASSLDGSTEAYF.

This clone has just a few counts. The CDR3 sequence is CASSDRTSDEQYF. For the CDR3, the DNA is TGCGCCAGCAGTGATAGGACTAGCGACGAGCAGTACTTC. The chain has TRBV10-2 and TRBJ2-7, with 9 bases lining up with TRBD2. The CDR3 consists of 13 residues. Per germline, CDR1 WSHSY and CDR2 SAAADI. V lost 3 bases, J lost 5 bases, and 2 bases stayed unmatched.

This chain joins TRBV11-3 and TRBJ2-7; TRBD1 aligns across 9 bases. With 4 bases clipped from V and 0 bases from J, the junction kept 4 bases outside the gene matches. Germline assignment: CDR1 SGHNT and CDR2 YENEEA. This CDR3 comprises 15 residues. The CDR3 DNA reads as TGTGCCAGCAGCTCCAACAGGGGGCCCTCCTACGAGCAGTACTTC. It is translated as CASSSNRGPSYEQYF.

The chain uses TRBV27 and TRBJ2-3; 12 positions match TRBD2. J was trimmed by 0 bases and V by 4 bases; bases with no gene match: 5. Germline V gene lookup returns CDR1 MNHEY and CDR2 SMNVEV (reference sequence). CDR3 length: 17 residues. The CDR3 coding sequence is TGTGCCAGCAGTTCAAGACTAGCGGGGGCTAGCACAGATACGCAGTATTTT. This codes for CASSSRLAGASTDTQYF.

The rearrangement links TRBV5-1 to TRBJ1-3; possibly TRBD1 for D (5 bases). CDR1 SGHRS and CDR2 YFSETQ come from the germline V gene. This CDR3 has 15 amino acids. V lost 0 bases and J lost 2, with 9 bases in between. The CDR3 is CASSLGAGTGNTIYF. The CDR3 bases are TGCGCCAGCAGCTTGGGGGCAGGGACTGGAAACACCATATATTTT.

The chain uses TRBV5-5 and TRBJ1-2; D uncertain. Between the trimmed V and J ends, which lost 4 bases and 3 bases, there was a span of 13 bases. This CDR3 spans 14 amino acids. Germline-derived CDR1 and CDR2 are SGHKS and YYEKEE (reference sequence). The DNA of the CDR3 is TGTGCCAGCAGCCGGCCGGGAGCGGACTATGGCTACACCTTC. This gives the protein CASSRPGADYGYTF. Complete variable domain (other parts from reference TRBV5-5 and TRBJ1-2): DAGVTQSPTHLIKTRGQQVTLRCSPISGHKSVSWYQQVLGQGPQFIFQYYEKEERGRGNFPDRFSARQFPNYSSELNVNALLLGDSALYLCASSRPGADYGYTFGSGTRLTVV.

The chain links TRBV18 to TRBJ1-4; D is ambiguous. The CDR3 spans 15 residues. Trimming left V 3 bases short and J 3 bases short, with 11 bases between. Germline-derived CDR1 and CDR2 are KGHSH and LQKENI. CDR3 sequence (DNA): TGTGCCAGCTCACCTAAAATAGAGGCTAATGAAAAACTGTTTTTT. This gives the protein CASSPKIEANEKLFF.

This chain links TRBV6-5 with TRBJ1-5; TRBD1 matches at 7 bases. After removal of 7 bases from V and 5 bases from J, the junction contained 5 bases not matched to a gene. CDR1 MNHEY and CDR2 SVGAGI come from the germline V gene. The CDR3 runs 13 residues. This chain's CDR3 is CASTMTGHQPQHF. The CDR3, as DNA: TGTGCCAGCACTATGACAGGGCATCAGCCCCAGCATTTT.

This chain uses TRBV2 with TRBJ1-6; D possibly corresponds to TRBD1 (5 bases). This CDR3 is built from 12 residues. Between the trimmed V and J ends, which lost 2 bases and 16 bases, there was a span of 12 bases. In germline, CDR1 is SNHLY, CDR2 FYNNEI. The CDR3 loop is CASSERRELLHF. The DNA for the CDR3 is TGTGCCAGCAGTGAACGCAGGGAATTACTCCACTTT.

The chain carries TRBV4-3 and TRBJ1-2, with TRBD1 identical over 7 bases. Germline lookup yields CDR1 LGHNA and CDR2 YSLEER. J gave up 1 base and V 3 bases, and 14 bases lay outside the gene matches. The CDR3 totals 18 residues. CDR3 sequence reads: CASSHLHAGQAINYGYTF. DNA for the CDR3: TGCGCCAGCAGCCATCTCCACGCCGGACAGGCAATTAACTATGGCTACACCTTC.

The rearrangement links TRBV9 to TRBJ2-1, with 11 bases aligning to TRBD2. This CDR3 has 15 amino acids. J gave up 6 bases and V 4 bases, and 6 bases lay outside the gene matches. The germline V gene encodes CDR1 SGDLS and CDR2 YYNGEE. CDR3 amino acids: CASSSLGLAVNEQFF. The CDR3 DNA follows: TGTGCCAGCAGCTCCCTGGGACTAGCGGTCAATGAGCAGTTCTTC.

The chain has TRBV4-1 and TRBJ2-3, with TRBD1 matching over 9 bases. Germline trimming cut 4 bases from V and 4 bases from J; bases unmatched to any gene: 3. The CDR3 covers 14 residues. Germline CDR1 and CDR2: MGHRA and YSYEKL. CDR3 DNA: TGCGCCAGCAGCCCAGGACAGGGGCCAGATACGCAGTATTTT. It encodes CASSPGQGPDTQYF.

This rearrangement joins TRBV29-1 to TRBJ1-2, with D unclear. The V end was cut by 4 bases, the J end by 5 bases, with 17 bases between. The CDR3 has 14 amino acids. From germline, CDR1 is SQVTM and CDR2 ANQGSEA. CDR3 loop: CSVVTSDLGYGYTF. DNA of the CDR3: TGCAGCGTTGTTACATCCGACTTAGGTTATGGCTACACCTTC.

The DNA of the CDR3 is TGTGCCAGCAGCTTAGAGCCGGGACAGGGGAACACTGAAGCTTTCTTT. Its protein product is CASSLEPGQGNTEAFF. This chain links TRBV11-2 with TRBJ1-1; TRBD1 matches at 9 bases. Germline V gives CDR1 SGHAT, CDR2 FQNNGV. The CDR3 runs to 16 residues. Losses at the gene ends were 0 bases for V and 1 base for J; bases not matched to a gene: 3.

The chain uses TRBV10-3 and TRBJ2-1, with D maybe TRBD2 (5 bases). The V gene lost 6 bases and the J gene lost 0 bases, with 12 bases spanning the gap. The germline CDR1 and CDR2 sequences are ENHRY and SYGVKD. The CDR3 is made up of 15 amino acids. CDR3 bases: TGTGCCATCAGGGATCTAGCCCTCTCCTACAATGAGCAGTTCTTC. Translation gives CAIRDLALSYNEQFF.